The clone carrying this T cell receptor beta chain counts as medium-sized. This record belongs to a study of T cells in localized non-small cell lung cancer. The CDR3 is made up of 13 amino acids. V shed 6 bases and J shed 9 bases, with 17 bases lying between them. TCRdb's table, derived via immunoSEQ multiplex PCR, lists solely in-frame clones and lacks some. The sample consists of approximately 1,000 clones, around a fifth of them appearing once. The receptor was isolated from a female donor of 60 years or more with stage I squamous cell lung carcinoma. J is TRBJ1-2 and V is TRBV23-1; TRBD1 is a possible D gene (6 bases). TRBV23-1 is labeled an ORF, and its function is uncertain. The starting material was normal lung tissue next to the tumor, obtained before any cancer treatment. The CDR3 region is CASSWGAAERYTF. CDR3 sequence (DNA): TGCGCCAGCAGCTGGGGGGCGGCGGAGCGCTACACCTTC.